The T cell receptor beta chain described here comes from a study of T cell responses to AZD1222 COVID-19 vaccine. Across the whole study: Second-dose schedules of about 4 or about 12 weeks were combined.

A word on this clone: Its antigen is still unknown.

This CDR3 has 14 amino acids. Germline loops: CDR1 KGHDR, CDR2 SFDVKD. Trimming left V 4 bases short and J 5 bases short, with 11 bases between. Data came from immunoSEQ multiplex PCR; TCRdb stores just in-frame clones and leaves some out. The table lists over 100,000 clones, about four fifths of them singletons. Regarding the study as a whole: Unmutated variant regions are reportedly the target of nearly half of TCRs that are spike-specific.

The sequence came from an adult in good health. The sample in question was peripheral blood, obtained on day 0 of AZD1222 vaccination. The chain uses TRBV24-1 and TRBJ2-1, with D hard to call. CDR3 sequence (DNA): TGTGCCACCAGTGAAGAACGATACAACAATGAGCAGTTCTTC. Its protein product is CATSEERYNNEQFF.